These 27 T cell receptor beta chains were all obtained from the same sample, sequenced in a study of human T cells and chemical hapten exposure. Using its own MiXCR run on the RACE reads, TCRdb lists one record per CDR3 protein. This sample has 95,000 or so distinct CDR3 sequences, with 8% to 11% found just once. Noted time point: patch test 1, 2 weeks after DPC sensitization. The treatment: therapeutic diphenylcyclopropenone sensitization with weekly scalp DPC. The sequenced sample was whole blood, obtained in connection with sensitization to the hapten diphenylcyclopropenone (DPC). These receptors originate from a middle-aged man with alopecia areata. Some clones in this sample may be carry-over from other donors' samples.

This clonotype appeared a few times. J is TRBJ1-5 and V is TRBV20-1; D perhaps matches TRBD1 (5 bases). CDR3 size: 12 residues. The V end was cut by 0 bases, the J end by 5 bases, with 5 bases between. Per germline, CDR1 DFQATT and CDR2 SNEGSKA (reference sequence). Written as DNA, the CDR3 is TGCAGTGCTAGAGAGACAGATCAGCCCCAGCATTTT. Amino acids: CSARETDQPQHF.

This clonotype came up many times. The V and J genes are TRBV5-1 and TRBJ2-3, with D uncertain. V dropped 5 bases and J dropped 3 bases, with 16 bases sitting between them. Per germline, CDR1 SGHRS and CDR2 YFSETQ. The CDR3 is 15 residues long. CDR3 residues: CASRPGPPLTDTQYF. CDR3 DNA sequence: TGCGCCAGCAGACCCGGACCGCCTCTGACAGATACGCAGTATTTT.

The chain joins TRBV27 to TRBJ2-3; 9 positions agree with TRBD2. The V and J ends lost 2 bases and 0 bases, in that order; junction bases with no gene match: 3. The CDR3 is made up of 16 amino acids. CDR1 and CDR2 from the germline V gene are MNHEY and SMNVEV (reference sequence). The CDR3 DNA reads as TGTGCCAGCAGTTTAGGGACTAGCAGCAGCACAGATACGCAGTATTTT. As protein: CASSLGTSSSTDTQYF.

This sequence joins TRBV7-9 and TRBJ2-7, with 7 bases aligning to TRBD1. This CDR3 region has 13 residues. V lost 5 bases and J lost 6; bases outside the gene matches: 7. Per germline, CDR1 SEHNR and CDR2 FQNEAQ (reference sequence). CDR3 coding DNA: TGTGCCAGCAGCCTCGGACAGGTTCCCGAGCAGTACGTC. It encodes CASSLGQVPEQYV.

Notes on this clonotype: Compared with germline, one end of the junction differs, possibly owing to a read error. The CDR3 bases are TGTGTCAGCACCGCTAGCGGACAGGCCCGAGAGACCCAGTACTTC. This codes for CVSTASGQARETQYF. V usage is TRBV6-2 or TRBV6-3 and J usage is TRBJ2-5; D might be TRBD1 or TRBD2, each matching 7 bases. CDR3 length equals 15 residues. Germline assignment: CDR1 MNHEY and CDR2 SVGEGT.

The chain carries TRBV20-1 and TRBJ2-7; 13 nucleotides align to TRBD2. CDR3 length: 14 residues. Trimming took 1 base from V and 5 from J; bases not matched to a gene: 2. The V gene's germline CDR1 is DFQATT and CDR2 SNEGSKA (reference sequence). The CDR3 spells CSARVGLAGDEQYF. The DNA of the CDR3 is TGCAGTGCTAGAGTAGGACTAGCGGGAGACGAGCAGTACTTC.

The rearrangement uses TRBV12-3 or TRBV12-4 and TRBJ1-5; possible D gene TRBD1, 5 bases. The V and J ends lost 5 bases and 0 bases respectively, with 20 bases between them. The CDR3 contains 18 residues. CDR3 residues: CASSPRGPGWGSNQPQHF. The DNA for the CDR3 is TGTGCCAGCAGTCCCCGGGGCCCCGGGTGGGGTAGCAATCAGCCCCAGCATTTT.

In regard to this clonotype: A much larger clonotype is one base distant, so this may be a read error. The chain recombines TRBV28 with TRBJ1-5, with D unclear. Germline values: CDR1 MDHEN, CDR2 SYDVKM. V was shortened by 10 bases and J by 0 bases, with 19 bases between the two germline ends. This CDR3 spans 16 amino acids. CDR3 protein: CAISAITEGSNQPQHF. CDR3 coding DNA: TGTGCCATCTCAGCGATCACCGAGGGTAGCAATCAGCCCCAGCATTTT.

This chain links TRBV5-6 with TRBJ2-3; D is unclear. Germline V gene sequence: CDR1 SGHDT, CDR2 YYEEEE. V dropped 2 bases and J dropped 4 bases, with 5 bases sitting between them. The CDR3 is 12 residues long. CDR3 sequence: CASSFMADTQYF. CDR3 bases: TGTGCCAGCAGCTTCATGGCAGATACGCAGTATTTT.

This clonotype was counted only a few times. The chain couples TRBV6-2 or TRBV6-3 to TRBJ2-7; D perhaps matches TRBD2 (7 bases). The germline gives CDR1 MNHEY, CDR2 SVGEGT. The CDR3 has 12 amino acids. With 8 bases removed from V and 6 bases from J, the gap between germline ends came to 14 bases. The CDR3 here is CASGQGGVEQYF. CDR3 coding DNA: TGTGCCAGCGGACAAGGGGGGGTCGAGCAGTACTTC.

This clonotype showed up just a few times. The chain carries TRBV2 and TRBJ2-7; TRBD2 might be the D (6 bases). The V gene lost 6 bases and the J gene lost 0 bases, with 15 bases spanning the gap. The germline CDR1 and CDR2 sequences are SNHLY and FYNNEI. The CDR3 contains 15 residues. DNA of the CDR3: TGTGCCAGCAGGCCGGGACTTAAGAGCTCCTACGAGCAGTACGTC. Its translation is CASRPGLKSSYEQYV.

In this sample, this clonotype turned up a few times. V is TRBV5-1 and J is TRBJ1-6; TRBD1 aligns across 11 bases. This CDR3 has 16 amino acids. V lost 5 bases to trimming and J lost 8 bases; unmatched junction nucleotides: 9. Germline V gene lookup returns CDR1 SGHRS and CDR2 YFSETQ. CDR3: CASSYQPGQGDSPLHF. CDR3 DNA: TGCGCCAGCAGTTACCAGCCGGGACAGGGGGATTCACCCCTCCACTTT.

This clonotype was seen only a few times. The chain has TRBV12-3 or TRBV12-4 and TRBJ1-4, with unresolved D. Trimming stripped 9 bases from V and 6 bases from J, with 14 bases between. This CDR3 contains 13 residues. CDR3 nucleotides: TGTGCCAGTACTGAAACAGTAGATGAAAAACTGTTTTTT. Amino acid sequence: CASTETVDEKLFF.

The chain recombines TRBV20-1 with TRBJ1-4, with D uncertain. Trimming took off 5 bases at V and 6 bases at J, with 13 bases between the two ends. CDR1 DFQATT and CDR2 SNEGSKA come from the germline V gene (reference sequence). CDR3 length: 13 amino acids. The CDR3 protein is CSALNGEDEKLFF. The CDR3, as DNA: TGCAGTGCTCTGAATGGTGAGGATGAAAAACTGTTTTTT.

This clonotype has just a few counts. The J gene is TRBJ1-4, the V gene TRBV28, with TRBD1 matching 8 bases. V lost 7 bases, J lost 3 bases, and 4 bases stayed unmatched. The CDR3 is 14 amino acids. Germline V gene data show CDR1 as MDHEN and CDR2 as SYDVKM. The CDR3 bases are TGTGCCAGCAATGAGGACAGGGCTAATGAAAAACTGTTTTTT. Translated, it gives CASNEDRANEKLFF.

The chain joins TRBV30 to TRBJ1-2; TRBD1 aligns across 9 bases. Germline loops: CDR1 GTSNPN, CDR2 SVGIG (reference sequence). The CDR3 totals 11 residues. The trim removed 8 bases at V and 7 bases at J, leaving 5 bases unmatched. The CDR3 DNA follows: TGTGCCGGTGGGACAGGGCTTGGCTACACCTTC. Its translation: CAGGTGLGYTF.

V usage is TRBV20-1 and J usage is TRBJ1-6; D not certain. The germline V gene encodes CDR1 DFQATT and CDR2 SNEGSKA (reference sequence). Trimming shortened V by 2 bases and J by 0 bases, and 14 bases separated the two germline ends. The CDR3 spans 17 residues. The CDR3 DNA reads TGCAGTGCTAGACAGGTACCCAGGAGCTCCTATAATTCACCCCTCCACTTT. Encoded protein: CSARQVPRSSYNSPLHF.

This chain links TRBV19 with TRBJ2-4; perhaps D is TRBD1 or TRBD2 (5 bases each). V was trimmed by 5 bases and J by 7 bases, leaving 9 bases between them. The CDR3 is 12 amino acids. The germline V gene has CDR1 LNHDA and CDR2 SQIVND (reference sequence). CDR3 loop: CASSPEGNIQYF. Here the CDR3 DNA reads TGTGCCAGTAGTCCCGAGGGGAACATTCAGTACTTC.

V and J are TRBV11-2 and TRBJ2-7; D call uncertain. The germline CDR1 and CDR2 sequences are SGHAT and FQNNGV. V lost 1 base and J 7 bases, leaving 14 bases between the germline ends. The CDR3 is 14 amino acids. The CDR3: CASSLVYRPMEQYF. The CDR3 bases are TGTGCCAGCAGCTTAGTGTACAGACCCATGGAGCAGTACTTC. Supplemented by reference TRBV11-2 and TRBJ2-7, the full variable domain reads EAGVAQSPRYKIIEKRQSVAFWCNPISGHATLYWYQQILGQGPKLLIQFQNNGVVDDSQLPKDRFSAERLKGVDSTLKIQPAKLEDSAVYLCASSLVYRPMEQYFGPGTRLTVT.

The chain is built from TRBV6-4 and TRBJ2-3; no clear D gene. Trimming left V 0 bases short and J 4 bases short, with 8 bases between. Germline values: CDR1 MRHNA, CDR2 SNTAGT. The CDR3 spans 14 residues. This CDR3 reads CASSDSYGPDTQYF. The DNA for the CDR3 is TGTGCCAGCAGTGACTCGTACGGGCCAGATACGCAGTATTTT.

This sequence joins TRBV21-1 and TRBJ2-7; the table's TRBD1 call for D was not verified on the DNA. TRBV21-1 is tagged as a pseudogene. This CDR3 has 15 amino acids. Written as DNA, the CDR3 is TGTGCCAGCAGCAAAACGGGCCAGGCCTCCTACGAGCAGTACGTC. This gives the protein CASSKTGQASYEQYV.

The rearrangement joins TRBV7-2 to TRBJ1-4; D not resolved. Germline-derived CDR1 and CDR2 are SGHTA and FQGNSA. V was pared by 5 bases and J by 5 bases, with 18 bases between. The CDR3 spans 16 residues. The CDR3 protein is CASSPLRGSPNEKLFF. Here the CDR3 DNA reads TGTGCCAGCAGCCCGCTGCGGGGATCCCCCAATGAAAAACTGTTTTTT.

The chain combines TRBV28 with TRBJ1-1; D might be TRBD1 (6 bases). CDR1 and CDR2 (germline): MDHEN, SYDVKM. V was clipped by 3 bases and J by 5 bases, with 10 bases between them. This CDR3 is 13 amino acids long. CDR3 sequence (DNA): TGTGCCAGCAGTTTTCGGGGGCGGACTGAAGCTTTCTTT. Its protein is CASSFRGRTEAFF.

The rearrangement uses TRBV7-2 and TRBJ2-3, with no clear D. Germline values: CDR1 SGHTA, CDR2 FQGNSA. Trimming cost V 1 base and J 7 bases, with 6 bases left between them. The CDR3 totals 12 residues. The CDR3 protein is CASSLDIYTQYF. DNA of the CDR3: TGTGCCAGCAGCTTAGACATATATACGCAGTATTTT.

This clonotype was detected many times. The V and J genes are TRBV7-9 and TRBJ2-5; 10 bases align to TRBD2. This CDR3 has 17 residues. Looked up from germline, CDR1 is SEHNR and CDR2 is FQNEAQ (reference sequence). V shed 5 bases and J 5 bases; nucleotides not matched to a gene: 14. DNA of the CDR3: TGTGCCAGCAGCCAGCGGGAGGGCCTCGGGTTCGGGGAGACCCAGTACTTC. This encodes CASSQREGLGFGETQYF.

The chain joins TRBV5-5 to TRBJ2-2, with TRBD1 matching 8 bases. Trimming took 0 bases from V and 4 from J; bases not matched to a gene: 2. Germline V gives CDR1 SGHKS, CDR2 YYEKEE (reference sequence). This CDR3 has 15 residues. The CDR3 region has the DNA TGTGCCAGCAGCTTGGACAGGGGGACCACCGGGGAGCTGTTTTTT. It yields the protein CASSLDRGTTGELFF.

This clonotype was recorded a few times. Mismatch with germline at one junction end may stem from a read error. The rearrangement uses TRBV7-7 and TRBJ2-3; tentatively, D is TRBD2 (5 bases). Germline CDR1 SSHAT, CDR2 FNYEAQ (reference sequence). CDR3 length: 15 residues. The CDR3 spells CASSPGLGSTDTQYF. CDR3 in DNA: TGTGCTAGCAGCCCAGGACTGGGCTCAACAGATACGCAGTATTTT.